A single sample is the source of the 30 T cell receptor beta chains below, sequenced in a study of shared clonotypes between healthy human individuals. The assay was immunoSEQ multiplex PCR, and TCRdb's table has in-frame clones only and misses some. The table has some 500,000 clones, approximately 79% seen once. The specimen sequenced was PBMCs. The receptors shown here come from a woman aged 40 to 50 in good health. Some clones in this sample may be carry-over from other donors' samples.

This chain uses TRBV7-2 with TRBJ1-2; 10 bases are a match to TRBD1. CDR1 and CDR2 (germline): SGHTA, FQGNSA. The J segment lost 14 bases and the V segment lost 5 bases, leaving 8 bases of the junction unmatched. The CDR3 runs 12 residues. The CDR3 loop reads CASSTGQGVVTF. CDR3 nucleotide sequence: TGTGCCAGCAGCACTGGACAGGGGGTTGTAACCTTC.

This clone has only a few counts. This chain joins TRBV6-1 and TRBJ2-3, with 7 nucleotides matching TRBD1. The CDR3 runs to 15 residues. The V and J ends lost 2 bases and 1 base, in that order; junction bases with no gene match: 3. The germline V gene has CDR1 MNHNS and CDR2 SASEGT. Here the CDR3 DNA reads TGTGCCAGCAGTGAAAGTCAGGGGGGCACAGATACGCAGTATTTT. As protein: CASSESQGGTDTQYF.

This clone appeared once. This chain connects TRBV5-6 to TRBJ2-1; no clear D gene. Trimming cost V 4 bases and J 4 bases, with 9 bases left between them. Germline CDR1 and CDR2: SGHDT and YYEEEE. There are 13 residues in the CDR3. The CDR3 here is CASSPTRYNEQFF. As DNA, the CDR3 is TGTGCCAGCAGCCCGACACGTTACAATGAGCAGTTCTTC.

The chain combines TRBV28 with TRBJ2-7; D not certain. The germline CDR1 and CDR2 sequences are MDHEN and SYDVKM. The CDR3 spans 14 residues. The V end lost 9 bases, the J end lost 2 bases, and 17 bases lay between the germline ends. CDR3 sequence reads: CASHSAGRTYEQYF. Written as DNA, the CDR3 is TGTGCCAGTCACTCCGCCGGCAGAACCTACGAGCAGTACTTC.

This rearrangement joins TRBV30 to TRBJ2-7, with 9 bases aligning to TRBD2. Looked up from germline, CDR1 is GTSNPN and CDR2 is SVGIG (reference sequence). CDR3 length equals 14 residues. V lost 6 bases, J lost 4 bases, and 10 bases stayed unmatched. This chain's CDR3 is CACWGASGIYEQYF. In nucleotides, the CDR3 is TGTGCCTGCTGGGGGGCTAGCGGGATTTACGAGCAGTACTTC.

The chain combines TRBV27 with TRBJ2-7; D is possibly TRBD2 (6 bases). Trimming took off 4 bases at V and 4 bases at J, with 11 bases between the two ends. CDR1 is MNHEY, CDR2 SMNVEV, per germline (reference sequence). The CDR3 is 13 residues long. CDR3: CASSSGGTYEQYF. In DNA form, the CDR3 reads TGTGCCAGCAGTTCCGGGGGAACGTACGAGCAGTACTTC.

This clone was observed a handful of times. V is TRBV29-1 and J is TRBJ1-1; maybe TRBD1 (6 bases). V gave up 4 bases and J gave up 0 bases, with 12 bases separating them. CDR3 length: 14 residues. CDR1 and CDR2 from the germline V gene are SQVTM and ANQGSEA. CDR3 residues: CSVGRQDMNTEAFF. For the CDR3, the DNA is TGCAGCGTTGGGAGACAGGACATGAACACTGAAGCTTTCTTT.

This clone was recorded only once. The chain has TRBV5-4 and TRBJ2-3; TRBD1 is a possible D gene (7 bases). The CDR3 is 16 amino acids. The V end was cut by 0 bases, the J end by 2 bases, with 13 bases between. The V gene's germline CDR1 is SGHNT and CDR2 YYREEE (reference sequence). As DNA, the CDR3 is TGTGCCAGCAGCTTGGTTGGAGGGGGCCCCACAGATACGCAGTATTTT. Encoded protein: CASSLVGGGPTDTQYF. Looking up the rest from reference TRBV5-4 and TRBJ2-3 gives the full variable domain: ETGVTQSPTHLIKTRGQQVTLRCSSQSGHNTVSWYQQALGQGPQFIFQYYREEENGRGNFPPRFSGLQFPNYSSELNVNALELDDSALYLCASSLVGGGPTDTQYFGPGTRLTVL.

This sequence joins TRBV11-3 and TRBJ2-1; TRBD1 agrees at 9 bases. Germline V lookup: CDR1 SGHNT, CDR2 YENEEA. This CDR3 region has 16 residues. The junction had 12 bases not matched to a gene; V was cut back by 4 bases and J by 8 bases. The CDR3 region is CASSSPGQGRFHEQFF. The CDR3 DNA sequence: TGTGCCAGCAGCTCACCGGGACAGGGAAGGTTCCATGAGCAGTTCTTC.

The V gene is TRBV27, the J gene TRBJ1-2; 8 bases line up with TRBD1. The V segment lost 3 bases and the J segment 0 bases; nucleotides outside the gene matches: 3. CDR1 and CDR2 (germline): MNHEY, SMNVEV (reference sequence). The CDR3 extends over 15 amino acids. CDR3 nucleotide sequence: TGTGCCAGCAGTTTTCAGGGGGCCACTAACTATGGCTACACCTTC. Translated, it gives CASSFQGATNYGYTF.

The table lists this clone with many counts. This rearrangement joins TRBV19 to TRBJ1-1; TRBD1 agrees at 7 bases. The CDR3 covers 15 residues. The germline V gene encodes CDR1 LNHDA and CDR2 SQIVND (reference sequence). V was clipped by 6 bases and J by 1 base; unmatched bases: 8. CDR3: CASRLQWTGNTEAFF. The CDR3 region has the DNA TGTGCCAGTAGGCTTCAATGGACAGGGAACACTGAAGCTTTCTTT.

Only one count was recorded for this clone. Since a much larger clone is just one base distant, this may be a read error. The chain has TRBV5-1 and TRBJ1-2; TRBD1 matches at 7 bases. J was trimmed by 4 bases and V by 0 bases; bases with no gene match: 3. This CDR3 has 14 amino acids. Germline V lookup: CDR1 SGHRS, CDR2 YFSETQ. The CDR3 DNA reads TGCGCCAGCAGCTTGGGACAGGGCAGCTATGGCTACACCTTC. Translation gives CASSLGQGSYGYTF.

V usage is TRBV27 and J usage is TRBJ1-1; D is unresolved. The germline V gene has CDR1 MNHEY and CDR2 SMNVEV (reference sequence). Trimming took off 3 bases at V and 4 bases at J, with 6 bases between the two ends. The CDR3 has 12 residues. CDR3: CASSFLGTEAFF. Here the CDR3 DNA reads TGTGCCAGCAGTTTTCTGGGCACTGAAGCTTTCTTT.

The chain recombines TRBV11-1 with TRBJ2-7; tentative D call: TRBD2 (5 bases). This CDR3 has 12 amino acids. With 3 bases removed from V and 2 bases from J, the gap between germline ends came to 5 bases. Germline CDR1 is SGHAT and CDR2 is FQDESV (reference sequence). The CDR3 nucleotides are TGTGCCAGCAGCTTCGGGACCTACGAGCAGTACTTC. Translation: CASSFGTYEQYF.

The rearrangement uses TRBV5-1 and TRBJ2-7, with 8 bases lining up with TRBD2. The CDR3 totals 14 residues. From germline, CDR1 is SGHRS and CDR2 YFSETQ. V shed 2 bases, J shed 2 bases, and the junction held 3 bases outside the gene matches. In DNA, the CDR3 is TGCGCCAGCAGCTTTTCCGGGGGGGCCTACGAGCAGTACTTC. Its protein is CASSFSGGAYEQYF.

The table lists this clone with many counts. This chain uses TRBV6-1 with TRBJ1-5, with 11 bases that match TRBD1. V trimming: 10 bases; J trimming: 6 bases; junction bases outside the gene matches: 5. This CDR3 region has 13 residues. Germline V gives CDR1 MNHNS, CDR2 SASEGT. The DNA for the CDR3 is TGTGCCATAGGACAGGGGGCCGCTCAGCCCCAGCATTTT. Protein sequence: CAIGQGAAQPQHF.

The CDR3 loop is CASSERQYNEQFF. Written as DNA, the CDR3 is TGTGCCAGCAGTGAGCGCCAATACAATGAGCAGTTCTTC. The gene calls are TRBV2 and TRBJ2-1; D is unclear. Looked up from germline, CDR1 is SNHLY and CDR2 is FYNNEI. There are 13 residues in the CDR3. Trimming took off 3 bases at V and 4 bases at J, with 7 bases between the two ends.

The CDR3 nucleotides read TGCAGTGCTAGAGACGGCCATGGCTACACCTTC. Translation gives CSARDGHGYTF. The genes are TRBV20-1 and TRBJ1-2; D is uncertain. Germline CDR1 and CDR2: DFQATT and SNEGSKA (reference sequence). V was shortened by 0 bases and J by 6 bases, with 5 bases between the two germline ends. The CDR3 spans 11 residues.

In its sample, this clone was seen a few times. The V gene is TRBV6-5, the J gene TRBJ2-3, with D possibly TRBD2 on 6 matching bases. The germline V gene encodes CDR1 MNHEY and CDR2 SVGAGI. V gave up 6 bases and J gave up 8 bases, with 12 bases separating them. The CDR3 totals 12 residues. Here the CDR3 reads CASRRLGATQYF. The CDR3 DNA is TGTGCCAGCAGGAGACTAGGCGCTACGCAGTATTTT.

V is TRBV27 and J is TRBJ2-1, with D unclear. The CDR3 loop spans 12 amino acids. Trimming stripped 8 bases from V and 1 base from J, with 6 bases between. Germline V CDR1 and CDR2: MNHEY, SMNVEV (reference sequence). The CDR3 DNA sequence: TGTGCCAGCGGGTGGTCCTACAATGAGCAGTTCTTC. Translating it yields CASGWSYNEQFF.

Notes on this clone: The junction shows a germline mismatch at one end, possibly a read error. V gene TRBV19 combines with J gene TRBJ2-1; 9 bases are shared with TRBD2. The CDR3 is 15 residues long. Germline V gene sequence: CDR1 LNHDA, CDR2 SQIVND (reference sequence). DNA of the CDR3: TGTGCCAGTAGCATAGCGGGGGATTCCTACAATGAGCAGTTCTTC. Translating it yields CASSIAGDSYNEQFF.

This clone was observed a single time. The rearrangement links TRBV27 to TRBJ2-1; possible D gene TRBD1, 6 bases. This CDR3 region has 13 residues. V was shortened by 8 bases and J by 7 bases, with 15 bases between the two germline ends. Germline CDR1 and CDR2: MNHEY and SMNVEV (reference sequence). In DNA, the CDR3 is TGTGCCAGCTCGACAGGTTTGAAGAATGAGCAGTTCTTC. This translates into CASSTGLKNEQFF.

A word on this clone: A far larger clone is one base from this, pointing to a likely read error. The rearrangement joins TRBV6-6 to TRBJ1-2; no clear D. The length of the CDR3 is 15 residues. CDR1 is MNHNY, CDR2 SVGAGI, per germline (reference sequence). The CDR3 region has the DNA TGTGCCAGCAGTCCGTGGGAGGGCGACGTTAATGGCCACACCTTC. As protein: CASSPWEGDVNGHTF.

The chain has TRBV4-3 and TRBJ2-3, with 7 bases identical to TRBD2. CDR1 is LGHNA and CDR2 is YSLEER in the germline V gene. V trimming: 2 bases; J trimming: 3 bases; junction bases outside the gene matches: 2. The CDR3 totals 14 residues. The DNA of the CDR3 is TGCGCCAGCAGCCAATTACTAGCGACAGATACGCAGTATTTT. Translation gives CASSQLLATDTQYF.

The gene calls are TRBV27 and TRBJ2-7; D perhaps matches TRBD1 (5 bases). Germline loops: CDR1 MNHEY, CDR2 SMNVEV (reference sequence). The CDR3 runs 14 residues. Trimming cost V 6 bases and J 0 bases, with 12 bases left between them. The CDR3 DNA reads as TGTGCCAGCAGAGACTGGGGCCTCTCCTACGAGCAGTACTTC. Protein: CASRDWGLSYEQYF.

A single count supports this clone. The chain joins TRBV6-1 to TRBJ1-2, with 7 bases fitting TRBD1. The CDR3 extends over 14 amino acids. The V gene's germline CDR1 is MNHNS and CDR2 SASEGT. V lost 4 bases to trimming and J lost 2 bases; unmatched junction nucleotides: 4. The CDR3 nucleotides are TGTGCCAGCAGTGCGACAGGGAACAACTATGGCTACACCTTC. It yields the protein CASSATGNNYGYTF.

This rearrangement joins TRBV15 to TRBJ2-7; no definite D call. Germline V gene data show CDR1 as LNHNV and CDR2 as YYDKDF (reference sequence). The CDR3 extends over 13 amino acids. Trimming pared 1 base from V and 3 bases from J, leaving 7 bases between. The CDR3, as DNA: TGTGCCACCAGCAGAGGGTACGGCTACGAGCAGTACTTC. Its translation is CATSRGYGYEQYF.

The V call is TRBV27, the J call TRBJ2-4, with D hard to call. The V and J ends lost 3 bases and 8 bases respectively, with 11 bases between them. The CDR3 totals 13 residues. CDR1 MNHEY and CDR2 SMNVEV come from the germline V gene (reference sequence). The CDR3 DNA is TGTGCCAGCAGTTTTCTTGACCGGGACATTCAGTACTTC. Protein product: CASSFLDRDIQYF.

The CDR3 DNA sequence: TGTGCCAGCAGCCTTCACACTGAAGCTTTCTTT. It specifies CASSLHTEAFF. This sequence joins TRBV7-9 and TRBJ1-1; D not certain. CDR3 length: 11 residues. Germline V lookup: CDR1 SEHNR, CDR2 FQNEAQ (reference sequence). V was cut by 5 bases and J by 3 bases, with 4 bases left in between. Variable domain in full (rest from reference TRBV7-9 and TRBJ1-1): DTGVSQNPRHKITKRGQNVTFRCDPISEHNRLYWYRQTLGQGPEFLTYFQNEAQLEKSRLLSDRFSAERPKGSFSTLEIQRTEQGDSAMYLCASSLHTEAFFGQGTRLTVV.

This rearrangement joins TRBV10-3 to TRBJ2-3; tentatively, D is TRBD2 (7 bases). Germline CDR1 is ENHRY and CDR2 is SYGVKD. Trimming pared 4 bases from V and 3 bases from J, leaving 14 bases between. The CDR3 has 15 amino acids. The chain's CDR3 is CAISVGEGVTDTQYF. DNA of the CDR3: TGTGCCATCAGTGTAGGGGAGGGGGTAACAGATACGCAGTATTTT.